This entry lists 5 T cell receptor beta chains sequenced from one sample in a study of control samples from healthy donors and cancer patients. This table comes from immunoSEQ multiplex PCR, and its TCRdb copy is limited to in-frame clones, with some not included. The sample includes some 74,000 clones, about 88% seen only once; the top ten take more than 5.5%. The sequencing input was blood. These receptors were taken from a woman aged 50 to 65 in good health.

The genes are TRBV19 and TRBJ1-5, with unresolved D. The germline CDR1 and CDR2 sequences are LNHDA and SQIVND (reference sequence). This CDR3 contains 13 residues. The V end lost 3 bases, the J end lost 9 bases, and 12 bases lay between the germline ends. CDR3 loop: CASSITSTRPQHF. The CDR3 coding sequence is TGTGCCAGTAGTATTACGAGTACTCGGCCCCAGCATTTT.

The V gene is TRBV9, the J gene TRBJ1-3; 7 nucleotides line up with TRBD1. The junction had 7 bases not matched to a gene; V was cut back by 4 bases and J by 0 bases. Looked up from germline, CDR1 is SGDLS and CDR2 is YYNGEE. The CDR3 spans 16 residues. CDR3 loop: CASSLTGQYSGNTIYF. CDR3 in DNA: TGTGCCAGCAGCCTAACGGGACAGTACTCTGGAAACACCATATATTTT.

CDR3 loop: CATRQGTEAFF. In DNA form, the CDR3 reads TGTGCCACCAGGCAGGGCACTGAAGCTTTCTTT. The J gene is TRBJ1-1, the V gene TRBV24-1; D might be TRBD1 (5 bases). The CDR3 totals 11 residues. V was trimmed by 7 bases and J by 4 bases, leaving 6 bases between them. Germline V CDR1 and CDR2: KGHDR, SFDVKD.

This chain connects TRBV10-3 to TRBJ2-5; no firm D call. V shed 4 bases and J shed 7 bases, with 10 bases lying between them. Germline lookup yields CDR1 ENHRY and CDR2 SYGVKD. The CDR3 is made up of 12 amino acids. The CDR3 here is CAISGADGTQYF. CDR3 sequence (DNA): TGTGCCATCAGTGGCGCGGACGGGACCCAGTACTTC.

This clone was found once. The chain uses TRBV9 and TRBJ1-2; D is perhaps TRBD1 (5 bases). V was pared by 0 bases and J by 8 bases, with 11 bases between. The germline V gene encodes CDR1 SGDLS and CDR2 YYNGEE. CDR3 size: 13 residues. CDR3: CASSVGGGDGYTF. DNA for the CDR3: TGTGCCAGCAGCGTAGGTGGAGGGGACGGCTACACCTTC.